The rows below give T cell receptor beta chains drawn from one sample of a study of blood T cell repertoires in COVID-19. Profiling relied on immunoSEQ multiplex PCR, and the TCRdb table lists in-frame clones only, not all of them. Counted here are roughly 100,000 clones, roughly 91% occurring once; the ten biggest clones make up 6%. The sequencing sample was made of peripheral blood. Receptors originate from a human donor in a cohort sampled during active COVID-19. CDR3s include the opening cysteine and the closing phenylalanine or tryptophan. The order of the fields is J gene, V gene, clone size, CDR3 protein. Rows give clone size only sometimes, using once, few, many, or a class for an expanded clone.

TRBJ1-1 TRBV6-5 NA CASSYSFSNTEAFF
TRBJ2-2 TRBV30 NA CASWGGTGELFF
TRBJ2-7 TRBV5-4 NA CASSLARGSLGEQYF
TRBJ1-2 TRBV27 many CASSSRPNYGYTF
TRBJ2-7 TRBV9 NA CASFSHGIAGVFWGEQYF
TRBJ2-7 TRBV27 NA CASTRQGSSYEQYF
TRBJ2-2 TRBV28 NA CASRGWDTGELFF
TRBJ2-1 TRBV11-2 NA CASSTIRTSSGTNNEQFF
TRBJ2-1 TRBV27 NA CASSIKPGLLSYNEQFF
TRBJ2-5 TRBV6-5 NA CASSYGGTSQETQYF
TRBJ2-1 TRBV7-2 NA CASSLTSGPYNEQFF
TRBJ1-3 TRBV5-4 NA CASSLAGGRGNTIYF
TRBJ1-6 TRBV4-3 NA CASSQESGLYNSPLHF
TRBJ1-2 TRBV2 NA CASTRGPLGGYTF
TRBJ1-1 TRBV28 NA CASSSGDRLGFVEAFF
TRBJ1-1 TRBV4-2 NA CASSPQKGRGNTEAFF
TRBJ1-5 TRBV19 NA CASSIEEGDYYSNQPQHF
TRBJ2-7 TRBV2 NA CASKGAYEQYF
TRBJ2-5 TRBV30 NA CAWSRYGGGQETQYF
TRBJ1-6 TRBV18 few CASSKDSYNSPLHF
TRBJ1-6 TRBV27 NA CASSPRQGPPLHF
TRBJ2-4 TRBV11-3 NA CASSFSRGAKNIQYF
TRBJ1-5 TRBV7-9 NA CASSLGTGSRNQPQHF
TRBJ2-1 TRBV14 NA CASSQDAGSSYNEQFF
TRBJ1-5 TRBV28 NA CASSYYETLDEPQHF
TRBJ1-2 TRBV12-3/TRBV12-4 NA CASSYRARYGYTF
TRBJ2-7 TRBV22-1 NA CPGSSPGQGEVPPLKQYF
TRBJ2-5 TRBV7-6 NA CASSLVSGGVRETQYF
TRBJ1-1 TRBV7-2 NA CASSRGQGMNTEAFF